The source of this T cell receptor beta chain is a study of Graves' ophthalmopathy and Graves' hyperthyroidism. Amplified material comprised TCR beta CDR3 regions derived from RNA transcripts. HTBI primers served in a first-round RT-PCR, which a second-round multiplex PCR followed. Via MiXCR, TCRdb re-called the multiplex PCR reads, giving one row per CDR3 protein. The sample has about 420,000 distinct CDR3 sequences, more than 20% seen once. There are 12 residues in the CDR3. Trimming left V 3 bases short and J 4 bases short, with 9 bases between. Per germline, CDR1 DFQATT and CDR2 SNEGSKA (reference sequence). There are many counts of this clonotype.

This chain uses TRBV20-1 with TRBJ2-5; a weak D match, TRBD1 (6 bases). Sequences were obtained from peripheral blood. This receptor was taken from a woman aged 18-29 years with stable Graves' hyperthyroidism. The chain's CDR3 is CSASKQGETQYF. The CDR3 nucleotides read TGCAGTGCTAGCAAACAGGGAGAGACCCAGTACTTC.